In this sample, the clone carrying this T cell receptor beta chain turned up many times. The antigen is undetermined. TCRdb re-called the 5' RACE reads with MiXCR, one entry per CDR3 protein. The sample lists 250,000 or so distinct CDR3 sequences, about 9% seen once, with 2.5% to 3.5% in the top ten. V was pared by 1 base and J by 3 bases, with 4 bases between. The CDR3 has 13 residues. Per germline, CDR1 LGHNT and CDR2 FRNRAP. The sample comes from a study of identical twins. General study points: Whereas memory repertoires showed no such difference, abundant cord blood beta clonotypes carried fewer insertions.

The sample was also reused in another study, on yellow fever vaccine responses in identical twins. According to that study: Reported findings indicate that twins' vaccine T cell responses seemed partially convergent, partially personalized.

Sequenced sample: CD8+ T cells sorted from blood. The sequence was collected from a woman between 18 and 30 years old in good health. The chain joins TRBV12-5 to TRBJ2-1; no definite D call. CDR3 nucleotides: TGTGCTAGTGGTTTGGGGGTCTACAATGAGCAGTTCTTC. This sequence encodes CASGLGVYNEQFF.